Each of the 24 T cell receptor beta chains below was sequenced from the same sample in a study of T-cell reconstitution after alpha-beta-depleted transplantation in children. It was with unique molecular identifiers that the TCRbeta library was prepared. One entry per CDR3 protein results from TCRdb running MiXCR on the PCR reads. The sample includes roughly 100,000 distinct CDR3 sequences, roughly 8.3% seen only once; the top ten take over 6%. Material: PBMCs from the stem cell graft donor, obtained from the stem cell graft. The source is a human donor who donated a stem cell graft to a child with congenital amegakaryocytic thrombocytopenia.

This clonotype was seen many times. The chain combines TRBV7-2 with TRBJ2-1, with D unclear. The CDR3 is 14 residues long. Between the trimmed V and J ends, which lost 5 bases and 0 bases, there was a span of 8 bases. Germline assignment: CDR1 SGHTA and CDR2 FQGNSA. CDR3 region: CASSPADSYNEQFF. The DNA for the CDR3 is TGTGCCAGCAGCCCCGCGGACTCCTACAATGAGCAGTTCTTC.

In its sample, this clonotype was seen many times. The chain is built from TRBV7-8 and TRBJ2-1; D not resolved. The V end was cut by 2 bases, the J end by 8 bases, with 16 bases between. The CDR3 length is 15 residues. CDR1 is SGHVS and CDR2 is FQNEAQ in the germline V gene. The CDR3 DNA is TGTGCCAGCAGCTTATATACGGGTCAAACGGATGAGCAGTTCTTC. Residues: CASSLYTGQTDEQFF.

The sample holds many counts of this clonotype. The chain uses TRBV9 and TRBJ2-5; D unclear. CDR3 length: 14 residues. Germline lookup yields CDR1 SGDLS and CDR2 YYNGEE. Trimming shortened V by 1 base and J by 2 bases, and 9 bases separated the two germline ends. The CDR3 sequence: CASSVRAAQETQYF. CDR3 nucleotides: TGTGCCAGCAGCGTACGGGCAGCTCAAGAGACCCAGTACTTC. Together with reference TRBV9 and TRBJ2-5, the CDR3 gives the full variable domain: DSGVTQTPKHLITATGQRVTLRCSPRSGDLSVYWYQQSLDQGLQFLIQYYNGEERAKGNILERFSAQQFPDLHSELNLSSLELGDSALYFCASSVRAAQETQYFGPGTRLLVL.

This clonotype came up many times. The chain links TRBV7-2 to TRBJ2-5; D is perhaps TRBD1 (5 bases). CDR1 and CDR2 from the germline V gene are SGHTA and FQGNSA. The CDR3 is 16 residues long. Trimming stripped 1 base from V and 0 bases from J, with 12 bases between. CDR3 sequence (DNA): TGTGCCAGCAGCTTAGAGGCGACAGCTAACCAAGAGACCCAGTACTTC. As protein: CASSLEATANQETQYF.

This clonotype was recorded many times. In DNA, the CDR3 is TGTGCCAGCAGTGCGAACGACTACGAGCAGTACTTC. Translating gives CASSANDYEQYF. The chain carries TRBV6-1 and TRBJ2-7; D is ambiguous. Per germline, CDR1 MNHNS and CDR2 SASEGT. V was cut by 4 bases and J by 3 bases, with 7 bases left in between. This CDR3 contains 12 residues.

This clonotype was picked up many times. V and J are TRBV7-2 and TRBJ1-3; no clear D. With 10 bases removed from V and 2 bases from J, the gap between germline ends came to 6 bases. The CDR3 is made up of 11 amino acids. CDR1 and CDR2 from the germline V gene are SGHTA and FQGNSA. The CDR3 here is CAIVAGNTIYF. The CDR3 DNA follows: TGTGCCATCGTTGCTGGAAACACCATATATTTT.

V and J are TRBV7-8 and TRBJ2-3, with 10 bases fitting TRBD2. This CDR3 has 15 residues. In germline, CDR1 is SGHVS, CDR2 FQNEAQ. J was trimmed by 1 base and V by 3 bases; bases with no gene match: 1. The CDR3 reads CASSFLAGGTDTQYF. In DNA form, the CDR3 reads TGTGCCAGCAGCTTTCTAGCGGGGGGCACAGATACGCAGTATTTT. Variable domain in full (rest from reference TRBV7-8 and TRBJ2-3): GAGVSQSPRYKVAKRGQDVALRCDPISGHVSLFWYQQALGQGPEFLTYFQNEAQLDKSGLPSDRFFAERPEGSVSTLKIQRTQQEDSAVYLCASSFLAGGTDTQYFGPGTRLTVL.

This clonotype was recorded a few times. The rearrangement joins TRBV14 to TRBJ2-2, with TRBD2 as a possible D gene (7 bases). Trimming left V 7 bases short and J 6 bases short, with 15 bases between. From germline, CDR1 is SGHDN and CDR2 FVKESK. The CDR3 is 14 residues long. Here the CDR3 DNA reads TGTGCCAGCACCCAGGGGCTAGCGGCCGGGGAGCTGTTTTTT. It specifies CASTQGLAAGELFF.

This clonotype was counted at least ten times. The chain carries TRBV20-1 and TRBJ1-1, with 8 bases lining up with TRBD1. Germline CDR1 and CDR2: DFQATT and SNEGSKA (reference sequence). The CDR3 loop spans 13 amino acids. Trimming cost V 5 bases and J 3 bases; bases outside gene matches: 5. CDR3 residues: CSAPVTGDTEAFF. CDR3 DNA: TGCAGTGCTCCTGTGACAGGGGACACTGAAGCTTTCTTT.

This clonotype was picked up many times. The chain recombines TRBV7-2 with TRBJ2-3, with a weak D call TRBD1 (5 bases). V was trimmed by 4 bases and J by 3 bases, leaving 14 bases between them. In germline, CDR1 is SGHTA, CDR2 FQGNSA. This CDR3 region has 15 residues. The CDR3 DNA follows: TGTGCCAGCAGCTCTAGGGGTGTAGGGACAGATACGCAGTATTTT. This codes for CASSSRGVGTDTQYF.

This clonotype has a count of ten or more. This chain links TRBV20-1 with TRBJ2-1; the match to TRBD2 covers 12 bases. Germline V lookup: CDR1 DFQATT, CDR2 SNEGSKA (reference sequence). The CDR3 extends over 18 amino acids. Trimming took 5 bases from V and 0 from J; bases not matched to a gene: 11. The CDR3 spells CSAAIGASGGGSYNEQFF. The CDR3 DNA is TGCAGTGCTGCGATCGGGGCTAGCGGGGGGGGCTCCTACAATGAGCAGTTCTTC.

This clonotype was seen ten or more times. The CDR3 sequence: CASSQTRQDIAEGAFF. The CDR3 DNA is TGTGCCAGCAGCCAAACGAGACAGGATATAGCAGAGGGAGCTTTCTTT. The J gene is TRBJ1-1, the V gene TRBV3-1; D perhaps matches TRBD1 (6 bases). Germline V gene lookup returns CDR1 LGHDT and CDR2 YNNKEL (reference sequence). CDR3 length equals 16 residues. The V gene lost 2 bases and the J gene lost 10 bases, with 23 bases spanning the gap.

This clonotype was found many times. The chain uses TRBV5-1 and TRBJ2-1, with D possibly being TRBD1 (5 bases). The CDR3 loop spans 15 amino acids. Trimming removed 0 bases at V and 0 bases at J, with 7 bases between. Per germline, CDR1 SGHRS and CDR2 YFSETQ. The CDR3 protein is CASSLVGVSYNEQFF. The CDR3, as DNA: TGCGCCAGCAGCTTGGTAGGGGTCTCCTACAATGAGCAGTTCTTC.

The sample holds many counts of this clonotype. V usage is TRBV20-1 and J usage is TRBJ1-5; D gene uncertain. The germline V and J ends were trimmed by 3 bases and 4 bases, with 7 bases remaining between them. The germline V gene encodes CDR1 DFQATT and CDR2 SNEGSKA (reference sequence). The CDR3 totals 12 residues. The CDR3 DNA follows: TGCAGTGCTAGGAGCCAGAATCAGCCCCAGCATTTT. Encoded protein: CSARSQNQPQHF.

This clonotype was picked up many times. This chain connects TRBV11-2 to TRBJ2-7; the match to TRBD2 covers 8 bases. V gave up 0 bases and J gave up 3 bases; unmatched junction bases: 10. Germline V gene data show CDR1 as SGHAT and CDR2 as FQNNGV. The CDR3 runs 17 residues. The CDR3 spells CASSLDGSGGARYEQYF. CDR3 DNA: TGTGCCAGCAGCTTAGATGGTTCCGGGGGGGCGCGCTACGAGCAGTACTTC. Supplemented by reference TRBV11-2 and TRBJ2-7, the full variable domain reads EAGVAQSPRYKIIEKRQSVAFWCNPISGHATLYWYQQILGQGPKLLIQFQNNGVVDDSQLPKDRFSAERLKGVDSTLKIQPAKLEDSAVYLCASSLDGSGGARYEQYFGPGTRLTVT.

This clonotype was observed many times. The J gene is TRBJ2-3, the V gene TRBV10-3; 12 bases align to TRBD2. Per the germline V gene, CDR1 is ENHRY and CDR2 is SYGVKD. The trim removed 3 bases at V and 0 bases at J, leaving 13 bases unmatched. This CDR3 comprises 20 residues. The CDR3 nucleotides read TGTGCCATCAGTGATACGACTAGCGGGGGACCCGCTCTAAGCACAGATACGCAGTATTTT. Protein: CAISDTTSGGPALSTDTQYF.

The chain links TRBV12-3 or TRBV12-4 to TRBJ2-5; a possible D gene is TRBD1 (5 bases). The V and J ends lost 5 bases and 4 bases respectively, with 17 bases between them. This CDR3 is 15 amino acids long. CDR3 region: CASSAFAGRGETQYF. CDR3 DNA sequence: TGTGCCAGCAGTGCCTTCGCAGGGCGCGGAGAGACCCAGTACTTC.

This clonotype came up many times. This chain connects TRBV7-2 to TRBJ1-3; perhaps TRBD1 as D (6 bases). Looked up from germline, CDR1 is SGHTA and CDR2 is FQGNSA. This CDR3 comprises 15 residues. Trimming shortened V by 3 bases and J by 4 bases, and 13 bases separated the two germline ends. The CDR3 is CASSFEQGFGNTIYF. In nucleotides, the CDR3 is TGTGCCAGCAGCTTCGAACAGGGCTTCGGAAACACCATATATTTT.

This clonotype was seen at least ten times. The chain uses TRBV20-1 and TRBJ2-7; possible D gene TRBD1, 6 bases. CDR1 DFQATT and CDR2 SNEGSKA come from the germline V gene (reference sequence). V gave up 0 bases and J gave up 0 bases, with 15 bases separating them. There are 16 residues in the CDR3. This chain's CDR3 is CSARDSDRSNSYEQYF. The CDR3 DNA reads TGCAGTGCTAGAGATTCGGACAGAAGTAACTCCTACGAGCAGTACTTC.

This clonotype was counted many times. V is TRBV5-6 and J is TRBJ2-4; D possibly corresponds to TRBD2 (6 bases). This CDR3 contains 15 residues. The V end lost 2 bases, the J end lost 8 bases, and 17 bases lay between the germline ends. Germline CDR1 reads SGHDT; CDR2 reads YYEEEE. The CDR3 nucleotides read TGTGCCAGCAGCTTCGGGACTCCCTCTCGGGACATTCAGTACTTC. Amino acids: CASSFGTPSRDIQYF.

A few counts support this clonotype. The chain has TRBV19 and TRBJ2-5; TRBD1 aligns across 7 bases. The V gene end was trimmed by 5 bases and the J gene end by 3 bases; junction bases not matched to a gene: 9. The germline V gene encodes CDR1 LNHDA and CDR2 SQIVND (reference sequence). This CDR3 contains 15 residues. The chain's CDR3 is CASSPSPTGKETQYF. In nucleotides, the CDR3 is TGTGCCAGTAGTCCCAGCCCGACAGGGAAAGAGACCCAGTACTTC. The full variable domain, with the rest looked up from reference TRBV19 and TRBJ2-5, is DGGITQSPKYLFRKEGQNVTLSCEQNLNHDAMYWYRQDPGQGLRLIYYSQIVNDFQKGDIAEGYSVSREKKESFPLTVTSAQKNPTAFYLCASSPSPTGKETQYFGPGTRLLVL.

In its sample, this clonotype was seen many times. This chain uses TRBV12-3 or TRBV12-4 with TRBJ2-2; TRBD1 might be the D (5 bases). V lost 5 bases and J 2 bases, leaving 9 bases between the germline ends. The CDR3 sequence is 14 residues long. For the CDR3, the DNA is TGTGCCAGCAGTCTGGACACAAACACCGGGGAGCTGTTTTTT. It encodes CASSLDTNTGELFF.

About this clonotype: One end of the junction varies from germline; a read error may be responsible. The chain recombines TRBV11-2 with TRBJ2-3; 9 nucleotides match TRBD2. Per germline, CDR1 SGHAT and CDR2 FQNNGV. The CDR3 contains 14 residues. The CDR3 loop reads CASSPGTSLGTQYF. CDR3 coding DNA: TGTGCGAGCAGCCCCGGGACTAGCTTAGGTACGCAGTATTTT.

This clonotype has ten or more counts. The rearrangement uses TRBV10-3 and TRBJ2-7; 9 nucleotides line up with TRBD1. The CDR3 consists of 15 residues. V was pared by 3 bases and J by 0 bases, with 3 bases of the junction left unmatched. Germline V lookup: CDR1 ENHRY, CDR2 SYGVKD. The CDR3 DNA reads TGTGCCATCAGTGATAGGACAGGGGCCTCCTACGAGCAGTACTTC. This sequence encodes CAISDRTGASYEQYF.